This is a list of T cell receptor beta chains from one sample in a study of blood T cell repertoires in COVID-19. The repertoire was sequenced with immunoSEQ multiplex PCR; TCRdb's copy has only in-frame clones and lacks some. The repertoire holds roughly 250,000 clones, 80% to 95% seen once, with 1.5% to 2% in the top ten. The specimen sequenced was PBMCs or T cells enriched from blood (not recorded which). The receptor set was obtained from a woman between 18 and 29 years old who had recovered from COVID-19. The CDR3 runs from the conserved cysteine through the conserved F or W. D genes are given only for firm matches. The size field is filled for only some rows; it gives once, few, many or a size class.

TRBV7-2,TRBD1,15,-,TRBJ1-5,CASSLDPGTGQLQHF,TGTGCCAGCAGCTTAGATCCGGGGACGGGACAGCTCCAGCATTTT
TRBV5-1,-,15,-,TRBJ2-3,CASSLAVPGTDTQYF,TGCGCCAGCAGCTTGGCCGTCCCGGGGACAGATACGCAGTATTTT
TRBV19,TRBD2,15,-,TRBJ2-1,CASGRGLAGANEQFF,TGTGCCAGTGGGAGAGGGCTAGCGGGAGCCAATGAGCAGTTCTTC
TRBV24-1,TRBD1,16,-,TRBJ2-2,CATSDPTGGRTGELFF,TGTGCCACCAGTGACCCGACAGGGGGCAGGACCGGGGAGCTGTTTTTT
TRBV11-1,-,13,-,TRBJ2-7,CASSTLPNYEQYF,TGTGCCAGCAGCACACTACCCAACTACGAGCAGTACTTC
TRBV11-2,-,15,-,TRBJ1-6,CASSLQEEYNSPLHF,TGTGCCAGCAGCTTACAAGAGGAGTATAATTCACCCCTCCACTTT
TRBV7-2,-,14,-,TRBJ2-3,CASSRQRGTDTQYF,TGTGCCAGCAGCCGTCAGCGGGGCACAGATACGCAGTATTTT
TRBV5-8,TRBD2,16,-,TRBJ2-3,CASSLDGPSGRDTQYF,TGTGCCAGCAGCTTGGACGGGCCTAGCGGGAGAGATACGCAGTATTTT
TRBV9,TRBD1,16,-,TRBJ1-5,CASSVDGRGTDQPQHF,TGTGCTAGCAGCGTAGATGGAAGGGGGACAGATCAGCCCCAGCATTTT
TRBV10-3,-,15,-,TRBJ1-5,CAINHTDDSNQPQHF,TGTGCCATAAATCACACAGACGATAGCAATCAGCCCCAGCATTTT
TRBV28,TRBD1,14,-,TRBJ1-2,CASSFRGGGYGYTF,TGTGCCAGCAGTTTTCGAGGGGGCGGCTATGGCTACACCTTC
TRBV5-1,-,14,-,TRBJ2-1,CASSIPGLYNEQFF,TGCGCCAGCAGTATTCCGGGACTCTACAATGAGCAGTTCTTC
TRBV5-6,-,14,-,TRBJ1-2,CASRRMDSPYGYTF,TGTGCCAGCAGAAGAATGGACAGCCCCTATGGCTACACCTTC
TRBV7-3,-,13,once,TRBJ1-1,CASSSGVNTEAFF,TGTGCCAGCAGCTCCGGGGTGAACACTGAAGCTTTCTTT
TRBV6-4,TRBD1,15,few,TRBJ2-2,CASSRTGGDTGELFF,TGTGCCAGCAGCCGGACAGGGGGCGACACCGGGGAGCTGTTTTTT
TRBV19,TRBD1,16,-,TRBJ1-2,CASSEADRGYNYGYTF,TGTGCCAGTTCCGAAGCTGACAGGGGTTATAACTATGGCTACACCTTC
TRBV11-2,-,15,-,TRBJ1-4,CASSPSGATNEKLFF,TGTGCCAGCAGCCCTAGCGGCGCAACTAATGAAAAACTGTTTTTT
TRBV4-1,TRBD1,15,-,TRBJ2-2,CASSPGTGRAGELFF,TGCGCCAGCAGCCCGGGGACAGGGAGAGCCGGGGAGCTGTTTTTT
TRBV10-3,TRBD1,13,-,TRBJ1-2,CAISGQGAAGYTF,TGTGCCATCAGTGGACAGGGGGCCGCTGGCTACACCTTC
TRBV2,TRBD2,15,-,TRBJ2-5,CASSEGRREGETQYF,TGTGCCAGCAGTGAGGGTCGGCGGGAGGGAGAGACCCAGTACTTC
TRBV7-9,-,16,once,TRBJ2-3,CASSFGLASSTDTQYF,TGTGCCAGCAGCTTTGGGCTAGCGTCTAGCACAGATACGCAGTATTTT
TRBV27,-,13,-,TRBJ1-2,CASRDPGFYGYTF,TGTGCCAGCAGGGACCCGGGATTCTATGGCTACACCTTC
TRBV5-4,-,14,-,TRBJ2-3,CASSPRVSTDTQYF,TGTGCCAGCAGCCCCCGGGTTAGCACAGATACGCAGTATTTT
TRBV19,TRBD1,14,-,TRBJ1-2,CASVSGTGNYGYTF,TGTGCCAGTGTAAGCGGGACAGGGAACTATGGCTACACCTTC
TRBV2,-,14,-,TRBJ1-3,CASRVRTSGNTIYF,TGTGCCAGCCGGGTGAGGACTTCTGGAAACACCATATATTTT
TRBV5-5,-,14,-,TRBJ2-5,CASSSTLAEETQYF,TGTGCCAGCAGCTCGACACTAGCCGAAGAGACCCAGTACTTC
TRBV5-1,TRBD1,19,-,TRBJ2-2,CASSFLPGQGVTNTGELFF,TGCGCCAGCAGCTTCCTACCGGGACAGGGGGTGACGAACACCGGGGAGCTGTTTTTT
TRBV4-2,TRBD1,16,-,TRBJ1-3,CASSQEGTGSGNTIYF,TGTGCCAGCAGCCAGGAAGGGACAGGCTCTGGAAACACCATATATTTT
TRBV9,TRBD2,16,-,TRBJ2-7,CASSDGTSGGPYEQYF,TGTGCCAGCAGCGACGGGACTAGCGGGGGACCATACGAGCAGTACTTC
TRBV24-1,TRBD2,14,-,TRBJ2-5,CATKGSGRGETQYF,TGTGCCACCAAAGGATCGGGGAGGGGAGAGACCCAGTACTTC
TRBV21-1,-,17,-,TRBJ2-2,CASSLNGDWRPTGELFF,TGTGCCAGCAGCCTTAATGGGGACTGGCGCCCCACCGGGGAGCTGTTTTTT
TRBV15,TRBD1,19,-,TRBJ2-5,CATSPGTGGVAGGQETQYF,TGTGCCACCAGCCCCGGGACAGGGGGCGTTGCTGGGGGACAAGAGACCCAGTACTTC
TRBV13,-,11,few,TRBJ2-2,CASRATGELFF,TGTGCCAGCAGGGCAACCGGGGAGCTGTTTTTT
TRBV28,TRBD1,15,-,TRBJ1-3,CASSMQGASGNTIYF,TGTGCCAGCAGTATGCAGGGGGCCTCTGGAAACACCATATATTTT
TRBV3-1/TRBV3-2,-,15,-,TRBJ2-1,CASSSRWRASNEQFF,TGTGCCAGCAGCTCCCGGTGGAGGGCCTCCAATGAGCAGTTCTTC
TRBV5-1,TRBD1,14,-,TRBJ2-7,CASSFGTGSYEQYF,TGCGCCAGCAGCTTCGGGACAGGGTCCTACGAGCAGTACTTC
TRBV10-3,-,11,-,TRBJ1-4,CAISTGEKLFF,TGTGCCATCAGCACAGGGGAAAAACTGTTTTTT
TRBV19,-,15,few,TRBJ1-3,CASSLGIQDRNTIYF,TGTGCCAGTAGTCTCGGGATCCAGGACCGAAACACCATATATTTT
TRBV7-2,TRBD2,14,-,TRBJ2-2,CASSPSGNAGELFF,TGTGCCAGCAGCCCCAGCGGGAACGCCGGGGAGCTGTTTTTT
TRBV28,TRBD1,15,few,TRBJ2-7,CASSRLGTGGNEQYF,TGTGCCAGCAGTCGCCTAGGGACAGGGGGTAACGAGCAGTACTTC
TRBV7-7,TRBD2,19,-,TRBJ2-1,CASSENPSGITKSYNEQFF,TGTGCTAGCAGCGAAAACCCTAGCGGGATTACGAAATCCTACAATGAGCAGTTCTTC
TRBV7-9,TRBD2,15,few,TRBJ2-5,CASSFGLAGGETQYF,TGTGCCAGCAGCTTCGGACTAGCGGGGGGAGAGACCCAGTACTTC
TRBV2,-,12,-,TRBJ1-4,CATRELSEKLFF,TGTGCCACCAGGGAATTGTCGGAAAAACTGTTTTTT
TRBV11-3,TRBD1,13,few,TRBJ1-1,CASSRGQDTEAFF,TGTGCCAGCAGCCGGGGACAGGACACTGAAGCTTTCTTT
TRBV2,-,13,-,TRBJ1-1,CATPRHQNTEAFF,TGTGCCACCCCGCGACATCAGAACACTGAAGCTTTCTTT
TRBV6-5,-,15,-,TRBJ2-7,CASSPSVGAFNEQYF,TGTGCCAGCAGTCCCTCAGTAGGAGCGTTCAACGAGCAGTACTTC
TRBV29-1,TRBD1,15,-,TRBJ2-5,CSVSGDRGLQETQYF,TGCAGCGTTTCGGGGGACAGGGGGCTCCAAGAGACCCAGTACTTC
TRBV4-3,-,15,-,TRBJ2-1,CASSQEARVGNEQFF,TGCGCCAGCAGCCAAGAGGCCCGGGTTGGCAATGAGCAGTTCTTC
TRBV10-2,TRBD1,16,-,TRBJ1-3,CASRVGTASGGNTIYF,TGCGCCAGCAGGGTGGGGACAGCGTCTGGTGGAAACACCATATATTTT
TRBV18,-,13,-,TRBJ1-5,CASSPGGNQPQHF,TGTGCCAGCTCACCCGGCGGGAATCAGCCCCAGCATTTT
TRBV7-8,-,15,-,TRBJ2-4,CASSLESGWGNIQYF,TGTGCCAGCAGCTTAGAGTCGGGGTGGGGAAACATTCAGTACTTC
TRBV19,-,13,-,TRBJ2-7,CASSWARDYEQYF,TGTGCCAGTAGTTGGGCCCGAGACTACGAGCAGTACTTC
TRBV4-2,-,15,-,TRBJ1-5,CASSQETASNQPQHF,TGTGCCAGCAGCCAGGAGACAGCTAGCAATCAGCCCCAGCATTTT
TRBV11-2,-,13,-,TRBJ2-5,CASNLGGVETQYF,TGTGCTTCGAATTTGGGGGGTGTAGAGACCCAGTACTTC
TRBV27,TRBD2,16,-,TRBJ2-1,CASSPLAGKIYNEQFF,TGTGCCAGCAGTCCTTTAGCGGGGAAAATCTACAATGAGCAGTTCTTC
TRBV7-8,TRBD2,16,-,TRBJ2-3,CASSFFSGRATDTQYF,TGTGCCAGCAGCTTCTTTAGCGGGAGGGCCACAGATACGCAGTATTTT
TRBV7-2,-,12,-,TRBJ1-1,CASSLDRTEAFF,TGTGCCAGCAGCTTAGACAGAACTGAAGCTTTCTTT
TRBV3-1/TRBV3-2,-,13,-,TRBJ1-2,CASSPRSGYGYTF,TGTGCCAGCAGTCCTAGGTCGGGCTATGGCTACACCTTC
TRBV7-9,-,14,-,TRBJ2-7,CASSLGVNSYEQYF,TGTGCCAGCAGCTTAGGTGTCAACTCCTACGAGCAGTACTTC